These 11 T cell receptor beta chains were all obtained from the same sample, sequenced in a study of T-cell memory formation after mild COVID-19. Each CDR3 protein gets one entry after TCRdb re-called the 5' RACE reads with MiXCR. The sample carries about 250,000 distinct CDR3 sequences, about 17% recorded once. Sequencing was done on a sample of PBMCs or a T cell subset sorted from them (not recorded which). Every receptor here comes from a man younger than 35 who had mild COVID-19 (a few samples of this study predate the infection). Cell type and time point are not known.

V usage is TRBV28 and J usage is TRBJ2-5, with a weak D call TRBD1 (5 bases). The CDR3 sequence is 12 residues long. The germline CDR1 and CDR2 sequences are MDHEN and SYDVKM. Trimming removed 7 bases from V and 5 bases from J, with 11 bases in between. Here the CDR3 reads CASMRSGETQYF. In DNA, the CDR3 is TGTGCCAGCATGAGATCAGGGGAGACCCAGTACTTC.

This clonotype was seen only once. CDR3 residues: CASSPLQLVSTNYGYTF. The CDR3 coding sequence is TGTGCCAGCTCCCCGTTACAGCTGGTCAGTACTAACTATGGCTACACCTTC. This chain links TRBV18 with TRBJ1-2, with D unclear. Trimming stripped 6 bases from V and 0 bases from J, with 20 bases between. This CDR3 is built from 17 residues. Germline CDR1 and CDR2: KGHSH and LQKENI.

In its sample, this clonotype was seen a few times. The V gene is TRBV7-2, the J gene TRBJ1-5, with D uncertain. V lost 3 bases to trimming and J lost 4 bases, with 13 bases between them. Germline assignment: CDR1 SGHTA and CDR2 FQGNSA. CDR3 length: 15 amino acids. The CDR3: CASSFMDLGNQPQHF. CDR3 nucleotide sequence: TGTGCCAGCAGCTTTATGGACCTGGGTAATCAGCCCCAGCATTTT.

The chain recombines TRBV7-2 with TRBJ1-5, with D possibly matching TRBD1 (6 bases). V dropped 4 bases and J dropped 7 bases, with 14 bases sitting between them. This CDR3 contains 14 residues. The V gene's germline CDR1 is SGHTA and CDR2 FQGNSA. CDR3 sequence: CASSSYRVGQPQHF. Written as DNA, the CDR3 is TGTGCCAGCAGCTCTTACAGGGTGGGGCAGCCCCAGCATTTT. The full variable domain, in which reference TRBV7-2 and TRBJ1-5 provide the parts outside the CDR3, is GAGVSQSPSNKVTEKGKDVELRCDPISGHTALYWYRQSLGQGLEFLIYFQGNSAPDKSGLPSDRFSAERTGGSVSTLTIQRTQQEDSAVYLCASSSYRVGQPQHFGDGTRLSIL.

The chain has TRBV24-1 and TRBJ1-1; possible D gene TRBD1, 6 bases. This CDR3 is 13 amino acids long. From germline, CDR1 is KGHDR and CDR2 SFDVKD. Trimming removed 4 bases from V and 12 bases from J, with 17 bases in between. The CDR3 loop is CATSETGSSVTFF. CDR3 DNA: TGTGCCACCAGTGAAACAGGGTCGAGCGTAACTTTCTTT.

The V call is TRBV28, the J call TRBJ2-3; D is unresolved. Between the trimmed V and J ends, which lost 4 bases and 2 bases, there was a span of 4 bases. The CDR3 contains 12 residues. Per the germline V gene, CDR1 is MDHEN and CDR2 is SYDVKM. The CDR3 sequence is CASSSYTDTQYF. The CDR3 nucleotides read TGTGCCAGCAGTTCATACACAGATACGCAGTATTTT. The full variable domain, with the rest looked up from reference TRBV28 and TRBJ2-3, is DVKVTQSSRYLVKRTGEKVFLECVQDMDHENMFWYRQDPGLGLRLIYFSYDVKMKEKGDIPEGYSVSREKKERFSLILESASTNQTSMYLCASSSYTDTQYFGPGTRLTVL.

The chain joins TRBV4-2 to TRBJ1-2; D remains unclear. V lost 3 bases and J 9 bases, leaving 11 bases between the germline ends. The germline V gene encodes CDR1 LGHNA and CDR2 YNFKEQ. The CDR3 spans 12 residues. The CDR3 DNA follows: TGTGCCAGCAGCCAGAACGGAGAGAGCTACACCTTC. Protein sequence: CASSQNGESYTF.

The chain is built from TRBV5-1 and TRBJ1-2, with 7 nucleotides matching TRBD1. This CDR3 has 14 residues. The germline CDR1 and CDR2 sequences are SGHRS and YFSETQ. J lost 4 bases, V lost 4 bases, and 7 bases had no gene match. In DNA form, the CDR3 reads TGCGCCAGCAGCCAGACAGGGAATGCCTATGGCTACACCTTC. Amino acids: CASSQTGNAYGYTF.

This clonotype turned up a few times. This chain joins TRBV10-3 and TRBJ1-4, with TRBD1 as a possible D gene (5 bases). The germline gives CDR1 ENHRY, CDR2 SYGVKD. Deletions cut 4 bases from V and 1 base from J, with 7 bases between. The CDR3 contains 14 residues. The CDR3 sequence: CAISVDRTNEKLFF. DNA of the CDR3: TGTGCCATCAGTGTCGACAGAACTAATGAAAAACTGTTTTTT.

This clonotype was seen ten or more times. This sequence joins TRBV19 and TRBJ2-2; D is perhaps TRBD1 or TRBD2 (6 bases each). The CDR3 is 16 residues long. The V gene's germline CDR1 is LNHDA and CDR2 SQIVND (reference sequence). V was pared by 4 bases and J by 4 bases, with 16 bases between. CDR3 in amino acids: CASSTILRGGTGELFF. The DNA for the CDR3 is TGTGCCAGTAGTACAATCCTCAGGGGAGGCACCGGGGAGCTGTTTTTT.

The chain employs TRBV7-2 and TRBJ1-4, with D perhaps TRBD1 (5 bases). CDR3 length equals 16 residues. Germline V gives CDR1 SGHTA, CDR2 FQGNSA. V was clipped by 5 bases and J by 4 bases, with 17 bases between them. For the CDR3, the DNA is TGTGCCAGCAGCCCCGGGGCCTCTACTATTAATGAAAAACTGTTTTTT. Amino acids: CASSPGASTINEKLFF.